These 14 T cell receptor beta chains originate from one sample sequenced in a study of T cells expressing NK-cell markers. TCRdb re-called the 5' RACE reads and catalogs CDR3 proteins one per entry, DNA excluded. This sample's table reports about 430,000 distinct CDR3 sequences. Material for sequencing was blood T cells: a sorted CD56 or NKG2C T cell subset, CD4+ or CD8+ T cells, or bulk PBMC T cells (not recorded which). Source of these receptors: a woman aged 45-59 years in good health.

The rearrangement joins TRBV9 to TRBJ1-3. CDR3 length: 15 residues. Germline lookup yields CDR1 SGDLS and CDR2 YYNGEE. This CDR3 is CASSVEGLTGNTIYF.

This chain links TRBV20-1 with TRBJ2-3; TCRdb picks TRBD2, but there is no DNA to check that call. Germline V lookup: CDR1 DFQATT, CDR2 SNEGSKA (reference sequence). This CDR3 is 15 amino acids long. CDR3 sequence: CSARVLREYPDTQYF.

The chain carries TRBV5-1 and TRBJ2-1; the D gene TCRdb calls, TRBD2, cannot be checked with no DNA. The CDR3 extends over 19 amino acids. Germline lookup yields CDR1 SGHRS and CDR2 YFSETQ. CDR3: CASSPGLAGVTEHLREQFF.

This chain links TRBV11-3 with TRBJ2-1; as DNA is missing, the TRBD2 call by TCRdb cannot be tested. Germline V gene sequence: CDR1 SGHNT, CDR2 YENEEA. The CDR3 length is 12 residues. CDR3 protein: CASSLARAEQFF.

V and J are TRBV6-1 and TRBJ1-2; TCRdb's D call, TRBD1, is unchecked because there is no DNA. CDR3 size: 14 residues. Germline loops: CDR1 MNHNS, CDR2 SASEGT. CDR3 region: CASRSGGQLYGYTF.

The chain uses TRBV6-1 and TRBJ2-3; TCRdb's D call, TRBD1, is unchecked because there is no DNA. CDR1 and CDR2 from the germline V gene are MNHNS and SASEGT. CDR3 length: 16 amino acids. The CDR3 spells CASSENFDRDADTQYF.

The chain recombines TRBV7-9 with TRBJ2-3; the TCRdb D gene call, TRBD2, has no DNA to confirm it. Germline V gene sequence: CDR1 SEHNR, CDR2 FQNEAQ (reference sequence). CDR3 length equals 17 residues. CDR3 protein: CASSRLLAGGGPDTQYF.

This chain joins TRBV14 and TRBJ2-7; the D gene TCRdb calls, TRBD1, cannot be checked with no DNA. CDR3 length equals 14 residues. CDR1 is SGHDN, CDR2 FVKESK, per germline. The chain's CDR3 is CASSLHIPRAEQYF. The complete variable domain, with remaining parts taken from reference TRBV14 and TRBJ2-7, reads EAGVTQFPSHSVIEKGQTVTLRCDPISGHDNLYWYRRVMGKEIKFLLHFVKESKQDESGMPNNRFLAERTGGTYSTLKVQPAELEDSGVYFCASSLHIPRAEQYFGPGTRLTVT.

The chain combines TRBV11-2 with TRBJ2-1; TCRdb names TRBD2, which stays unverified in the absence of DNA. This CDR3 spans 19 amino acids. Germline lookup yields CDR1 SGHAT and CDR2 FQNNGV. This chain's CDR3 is CASSLEGNRASGSQDEQFF. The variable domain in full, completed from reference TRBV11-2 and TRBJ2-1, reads EAGVAQSPRYKIIEKRQSVAFWCNPISGHATLYWYQQILGQGPKLLIQFQNNGVVDDSQLPKDRFSAERLKGVDSTLKIQPAKLEDSAVYLCASSLEGNRASGSQDEQFFGPGTRLTVL.

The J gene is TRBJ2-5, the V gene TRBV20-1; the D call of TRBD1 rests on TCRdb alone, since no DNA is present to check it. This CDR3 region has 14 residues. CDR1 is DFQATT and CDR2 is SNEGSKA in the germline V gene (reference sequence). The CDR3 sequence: CSARPPTGMETQYF.

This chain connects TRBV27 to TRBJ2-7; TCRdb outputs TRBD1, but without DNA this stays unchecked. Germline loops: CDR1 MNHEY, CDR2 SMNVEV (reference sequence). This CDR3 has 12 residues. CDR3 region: CASRAGGHEQYF.

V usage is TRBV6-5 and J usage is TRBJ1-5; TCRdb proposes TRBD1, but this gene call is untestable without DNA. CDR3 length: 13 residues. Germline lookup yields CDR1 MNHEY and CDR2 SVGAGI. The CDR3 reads CASRDRENQPQHF.

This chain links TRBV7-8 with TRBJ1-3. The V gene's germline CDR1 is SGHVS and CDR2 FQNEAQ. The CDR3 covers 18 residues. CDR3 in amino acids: CASTRRRGPVNSGNTIYF.

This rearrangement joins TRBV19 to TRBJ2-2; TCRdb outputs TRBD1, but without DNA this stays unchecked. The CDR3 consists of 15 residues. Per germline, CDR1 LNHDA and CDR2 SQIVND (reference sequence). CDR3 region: CASSAAGSWGGELFF.